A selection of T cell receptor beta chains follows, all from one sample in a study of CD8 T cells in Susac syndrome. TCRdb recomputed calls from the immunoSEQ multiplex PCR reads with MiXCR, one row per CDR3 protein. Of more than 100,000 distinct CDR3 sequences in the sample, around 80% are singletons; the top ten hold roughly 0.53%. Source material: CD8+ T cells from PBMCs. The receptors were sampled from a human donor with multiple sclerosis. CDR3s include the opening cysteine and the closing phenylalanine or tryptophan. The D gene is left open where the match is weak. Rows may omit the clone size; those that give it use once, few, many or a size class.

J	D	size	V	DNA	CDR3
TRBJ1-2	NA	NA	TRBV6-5	TGTGCCAGCAGTTACTCGGGGGATTATAACACCTTC	CASSYSGDYNTF
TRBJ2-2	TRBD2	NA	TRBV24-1	TGTGCCACCAGTCCGGGACTACTGAACACCGGGGAGCTGTTTTTT	CATSPGLLNTGELFF
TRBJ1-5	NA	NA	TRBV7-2	TGTGCCAGCAGCTTGGCGGGAGGCAGCAATCAGCCCCAGCATTTT	CASSLAGGSNQPQHF
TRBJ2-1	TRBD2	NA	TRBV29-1	TGCAGCGTTTTGGAGGGACTAGCGGGAGGGGATGAGCAGTTCTTC	CSVLEGLAGGDEQFF
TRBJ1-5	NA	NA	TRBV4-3	TGCGCCAGCAGCCAAGCTGGCGGGGGGCGGAATCAGCCCCAGCATTTT	CASSQAGGGRNQPQHF
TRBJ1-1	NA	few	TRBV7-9	TGTGCCAGCGGGGACTTGAACACTGAAGCTTTCTTT	CASGDLNTEAFF
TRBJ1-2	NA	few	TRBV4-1	TGCGCCAGCAGCCAGGCTGGGGAACGGTCCTATGGCTACACCTTC	CASSQAGERSYGYTF
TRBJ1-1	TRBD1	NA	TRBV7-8	TGTGCCAGCAGCCTAGCCGGGACAGGGATCCCTGAAGCTTTCTTT	CASSLAGTGIPEAFF
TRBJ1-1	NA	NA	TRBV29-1	TGCAGCGACTCGACAGCGGAGCTTGGGGCTTTCTTT	CSDSTAELGAFF
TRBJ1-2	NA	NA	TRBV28	TGTGCCAGCAGTTTACCCCCCTTTTCGTATGGCTACACCTTC	CASSLPPFSYGYTF
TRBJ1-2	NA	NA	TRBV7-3	TGTGCCAGCAGCCCTCAACCCGGACCTGCCAATGGCTACACCTTC	CASSPQPGPANGYTF
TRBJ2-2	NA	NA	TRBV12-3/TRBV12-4	TGTGCCAGCACGGGAGATGGGACAGAACTACCGGTTGACGGGGAGCTGTTTTTT	CASTGDGTELPVDGELFF
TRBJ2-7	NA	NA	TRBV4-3	TGCGCCAGCAGCCAACCGGGCAGGAGTTCCTACGAGCAGTACTTC	CASSQPGRSSYEQYF
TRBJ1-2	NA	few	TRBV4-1	TGCGCCAGCAGCCCCCCCGGGATGGGGTACACCTTC	CASSPPGMGYTF
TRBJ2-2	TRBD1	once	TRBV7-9	TGTGCCAGCAGCCAAGGGCTCGGGACAGCGTTAACGAACACCGGGGAGCTGTTTTTT	CASSQGLGTALTNTGELFF
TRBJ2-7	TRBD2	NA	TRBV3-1	TGTGCCAGCAGCCATTTAGCGGGGGAGCCCTACGAGCAGTACTTC	CASSHLAGEPYEQYF
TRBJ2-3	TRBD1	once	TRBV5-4	TGTGCCAGCAGCTCCCAGACAGGGGGTCCCTCAGATACGCAGTATTTT	CASSSQTGGPSDTQYF
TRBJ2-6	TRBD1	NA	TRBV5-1	TGCGCCAGCAAGGGACAGGGGGCGTCCAGGGCCAACGTCCTGACTTTC	CASKGQGASRANVLTF
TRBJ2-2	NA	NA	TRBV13	TGTGCCAGCAGCTCTGAGGGCGGGGAGCTGTTTTTT	CASSSEGGELFF
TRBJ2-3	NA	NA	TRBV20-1	TGCAGTGCCACAGTATTGGATACGCAGTATTTT	CSATVLDTQYF